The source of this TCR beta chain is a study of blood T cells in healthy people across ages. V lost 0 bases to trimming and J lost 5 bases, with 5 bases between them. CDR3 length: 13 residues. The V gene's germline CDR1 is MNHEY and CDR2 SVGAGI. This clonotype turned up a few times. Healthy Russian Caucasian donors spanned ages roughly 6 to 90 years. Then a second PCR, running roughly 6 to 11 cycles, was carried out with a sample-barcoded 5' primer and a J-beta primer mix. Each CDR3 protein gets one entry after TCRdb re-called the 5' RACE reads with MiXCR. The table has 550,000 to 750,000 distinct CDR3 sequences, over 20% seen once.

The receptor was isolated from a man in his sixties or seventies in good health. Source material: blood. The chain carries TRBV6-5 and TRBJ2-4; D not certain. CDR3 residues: CASSYSSENIQYF. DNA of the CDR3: TGTGCCAGCAGTTACTCTAGTGAAAACATTCAGTACTTC.